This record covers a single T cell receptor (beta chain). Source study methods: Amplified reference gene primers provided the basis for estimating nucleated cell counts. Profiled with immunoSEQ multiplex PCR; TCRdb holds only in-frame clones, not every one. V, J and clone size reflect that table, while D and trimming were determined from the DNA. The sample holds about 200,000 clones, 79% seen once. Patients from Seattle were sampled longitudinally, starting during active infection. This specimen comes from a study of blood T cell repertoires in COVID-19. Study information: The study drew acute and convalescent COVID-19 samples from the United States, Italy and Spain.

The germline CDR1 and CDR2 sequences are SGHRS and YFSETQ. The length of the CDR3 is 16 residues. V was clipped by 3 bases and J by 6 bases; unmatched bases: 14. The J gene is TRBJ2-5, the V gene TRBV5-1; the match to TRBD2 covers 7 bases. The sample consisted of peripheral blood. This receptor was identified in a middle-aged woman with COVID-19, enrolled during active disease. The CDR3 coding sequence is TGCGCCAGCAGCTACCTAGCGGTGGGGGTGGGAAAGACCCAGTACTTC. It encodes CASSYLAVGVGKTQYF.